The rows below give T cell receptor beta chains drawn from one sample of a study of blood T cell repertoires in COVID-19. Sequencing was performed with immunoSEQ multiplex PCR; in TCRdb, only in-frame clones are kept and a portion is missing. Of more than 80,000 clones listed, roughly nine tenths are singletons. The sequencing sample was made of peripheral blood. Receptor source: a human donor with active COVID-19. The donor label of this sample is uncertain. CDR3s leave out the opening cysteine and the closing phenylalanine or tryptophan.

v_call	j_call	cdr3_aa
TRBV6-4	TRBJ2-1	ASSLGVGRSYNEQF
TRBV29-1	TRBJ2-3	SVEPPRGRADTQY
TRBV9	TRBJ1-2	ASSENDRPRNYGYT
TRBV5-4	TRBJ2-2	ASSLAGLAGGLNTGELF
TRBV5-1	TRBJ2-7	ASSFTGGSYEQY
TRBV28	TRBJ2-4	ASSSPGQGFNIQY
TRBV6-5	TRBJ1-1	ASSYPTGQGSTEAF
TRBV4-2	TRBJ2-7	ASSQALSEQY
TRBV24-1	TRBJ2-3	ATSDSGLAGAHTQY
TRBV5-1	TRBJ2-1	ASKSGSSYNEQF
TRBV10-3	TRBJ1-6	AIRDRDNSPLH
TRBV29-1	TRBJ1-2	SGTGTAHYGYT
TRBV15	TRBJ1-6	ATSSRDSTNSPLH
TRBV7-9	TRBJ2-7	ASALAGVTDEQY
TRBV4-3	TRBJ2-6	ASSQEGAHRSGANVLT
TRBV19	TRBJ2-1	ASSAVHTPYNEQF